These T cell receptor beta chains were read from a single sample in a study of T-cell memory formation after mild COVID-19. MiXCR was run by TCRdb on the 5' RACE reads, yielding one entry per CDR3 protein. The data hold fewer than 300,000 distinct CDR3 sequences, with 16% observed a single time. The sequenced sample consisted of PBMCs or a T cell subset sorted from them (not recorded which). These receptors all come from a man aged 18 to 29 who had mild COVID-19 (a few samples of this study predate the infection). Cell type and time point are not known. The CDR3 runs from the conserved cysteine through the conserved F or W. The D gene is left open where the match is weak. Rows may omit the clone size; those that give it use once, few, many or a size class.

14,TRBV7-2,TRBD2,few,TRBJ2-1,CASSLPAGRGEQFF,TGTGCCAGCAGCTTGCCCGCAGGGAGGGGTGAGCAGTTCTTC
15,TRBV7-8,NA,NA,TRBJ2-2,CASSLSGMNTGELFF,TGTGCCAGCAGCTTAAGCGGAATGAACACCGGGGAGCTGTTTTTT
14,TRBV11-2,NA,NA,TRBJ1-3,CASSPQRSGNTIYF,TGTGCCAGCAGCCCGCAGCGCTCTGGAAACACCATATATTTT
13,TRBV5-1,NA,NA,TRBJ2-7,CASSFVLGYEQYF,TGCGCCAGCAGCTTTGTATTGGGGTACGAGCAGTACTTC
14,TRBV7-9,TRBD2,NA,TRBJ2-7,CASSLIGGNYEQYF,TGTGCCAGCAGCTTAATCGGGGGGAACTACGAGCAGTACTTC
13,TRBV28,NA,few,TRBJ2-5,CASNGSPQETQYF,TGTGCCAGCAACGGCAGCCCTCAAGAGACCCAGTACTTC
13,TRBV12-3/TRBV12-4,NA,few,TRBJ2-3,CASSLKTPDTQYF,TGTGCCAGCAGTTTAAAGACCCCAGATACGCAGTATTTT
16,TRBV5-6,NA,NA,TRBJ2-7,CASSFDPGHSPYEQYF,TGTGCCAGCAGCTTTGATCCGGGACACTCCCCCTACGAGCAGTACTTC
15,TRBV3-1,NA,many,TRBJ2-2,CASSLTGGGTGELFF,TGTGCCAGCAGCCTGACCGGAGGAGGCACCGGGGAGCTGTTTTTT
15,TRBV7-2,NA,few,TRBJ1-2,CASSPGRTESYGYTF,TGTGCCAGCAGCCCCGGCAGAACTGAGAGCTATGGCTACACCTTC
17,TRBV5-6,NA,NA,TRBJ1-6,CASSLGLTGSYNSPLHF,TGTGCCAGCAGCTTGGGCTTGACAGGAAGCTATAATTCACCCCTCCACTTT
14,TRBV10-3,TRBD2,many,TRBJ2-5,CAISEGLAGETQYF,TGTGCCATCAGTGAGGGACTAGCGGGGGAGACCCAGTACTTC
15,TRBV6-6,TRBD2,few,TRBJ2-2,CASSYDGGAAGELFF,TGTGCCAGCAGTTACGACGGGGGGGCCGCCGGGGAGCTGTTTTTT
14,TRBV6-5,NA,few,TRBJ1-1,CASSYRGSGSEAFF,TGTGCCAGCAGTTACAGGGGTTCGGGGTCTGAAGCTTTCTTT
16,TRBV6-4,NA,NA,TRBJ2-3,CASSDGPQRSTDTQYF,TGTGCCAGCAGTGACGGTCCGCAACGTAGCACAGATACGCAGTATTTT
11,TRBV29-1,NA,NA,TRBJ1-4,CSAGQGEKLFF,TGCAGCGCTGGGCAGGGAGAAAAACTGTTTTTT
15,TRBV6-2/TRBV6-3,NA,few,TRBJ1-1,CASSYREIMNTEAFF,TGTGCCAGCAGTTATCGAGAGATAATGAACACTGAAGCTTTCTTT
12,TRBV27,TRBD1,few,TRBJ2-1,CASSPPGRGLFF,TGTGCCAGCAGTCCTCCCGGCAGGGGGCTGTTCTTC
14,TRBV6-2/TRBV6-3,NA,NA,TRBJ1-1,CASSYRAGWTEAFF,TGTGCCAGCAGTTACCGGGCGGGCTGGACTGAAGCTTTCTTT
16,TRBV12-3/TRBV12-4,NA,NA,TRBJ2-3,CASSFLVGHGTDTQYF,TGTGCCAGCAGTTTCCTAGTAGGACACGGCACAGATACGCAGTATTTT
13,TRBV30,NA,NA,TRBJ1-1,CAWSGPANTEAFF,TGTGCCTGGAGTGGGCCGGCCAACACTGAAGCTTTCTTT
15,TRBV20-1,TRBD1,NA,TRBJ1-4,CSARVVGQAHEKLFF,TGCAGTGCTAGAGTAGTCGGACAGGCCCATGAAAAACTGTTTTTT
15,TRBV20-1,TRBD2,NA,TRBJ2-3,CSALTSGGDWDTQYF,TGCAGTGCTCTAACTAGCGGGGGCGATTGGGATACGCAGTATTTT
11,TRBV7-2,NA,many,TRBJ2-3,CASTSTDTQYF,TGTGCCAGCACCAGCACAGATACGCAGTATTTT
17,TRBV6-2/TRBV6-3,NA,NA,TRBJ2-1,CASSYPPGLRSYNEQFF,TGTGCCAGCAGTTACCCACCCGGACTTCGCTCCTACAATGAGCAGTTCTTC
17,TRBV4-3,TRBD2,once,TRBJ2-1,CASSQGVGRGSYNEQFF,TGCGCCAGCAGCCAAGGAGTAGGGAGGGGCTCCTACAATGAGCAGTTCTTC
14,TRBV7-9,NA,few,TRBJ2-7,CASSLEGSYYEQYF,TGTGCCAGCAGCTTAGAGGGTTCCTACTACGAGCAGTACTTC
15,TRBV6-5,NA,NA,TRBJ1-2,CASSYSRGLRGGYTF,TGTGCCAGCAGTTACTCGAGGGGCCTGAGGGGTGGCTACACCTTC
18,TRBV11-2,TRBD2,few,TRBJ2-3,CASSHGLAGGAGGDTQYF,TGTGCCAGCAGCCACGGACTAGCGGGGGGCGCAGGGGGAGATACGCAGTATTTT
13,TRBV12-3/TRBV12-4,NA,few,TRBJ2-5,CASTPDFEETQYF,TGTGCCAGCACCCCGGACTTCGAAGAGACCCAGTACTTC
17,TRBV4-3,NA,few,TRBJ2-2,CASSQDLGSANTGELFF,TGCGCCAGCAGCCAAGATTTGGGCAGCGCGAACACCGGGGAGCTGTTTTTT
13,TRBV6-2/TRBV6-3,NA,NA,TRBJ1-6,CASTMPDNSPLHF,TGTGCCAGCACGATGCCGGATAATTCACCCCTCCACTTT